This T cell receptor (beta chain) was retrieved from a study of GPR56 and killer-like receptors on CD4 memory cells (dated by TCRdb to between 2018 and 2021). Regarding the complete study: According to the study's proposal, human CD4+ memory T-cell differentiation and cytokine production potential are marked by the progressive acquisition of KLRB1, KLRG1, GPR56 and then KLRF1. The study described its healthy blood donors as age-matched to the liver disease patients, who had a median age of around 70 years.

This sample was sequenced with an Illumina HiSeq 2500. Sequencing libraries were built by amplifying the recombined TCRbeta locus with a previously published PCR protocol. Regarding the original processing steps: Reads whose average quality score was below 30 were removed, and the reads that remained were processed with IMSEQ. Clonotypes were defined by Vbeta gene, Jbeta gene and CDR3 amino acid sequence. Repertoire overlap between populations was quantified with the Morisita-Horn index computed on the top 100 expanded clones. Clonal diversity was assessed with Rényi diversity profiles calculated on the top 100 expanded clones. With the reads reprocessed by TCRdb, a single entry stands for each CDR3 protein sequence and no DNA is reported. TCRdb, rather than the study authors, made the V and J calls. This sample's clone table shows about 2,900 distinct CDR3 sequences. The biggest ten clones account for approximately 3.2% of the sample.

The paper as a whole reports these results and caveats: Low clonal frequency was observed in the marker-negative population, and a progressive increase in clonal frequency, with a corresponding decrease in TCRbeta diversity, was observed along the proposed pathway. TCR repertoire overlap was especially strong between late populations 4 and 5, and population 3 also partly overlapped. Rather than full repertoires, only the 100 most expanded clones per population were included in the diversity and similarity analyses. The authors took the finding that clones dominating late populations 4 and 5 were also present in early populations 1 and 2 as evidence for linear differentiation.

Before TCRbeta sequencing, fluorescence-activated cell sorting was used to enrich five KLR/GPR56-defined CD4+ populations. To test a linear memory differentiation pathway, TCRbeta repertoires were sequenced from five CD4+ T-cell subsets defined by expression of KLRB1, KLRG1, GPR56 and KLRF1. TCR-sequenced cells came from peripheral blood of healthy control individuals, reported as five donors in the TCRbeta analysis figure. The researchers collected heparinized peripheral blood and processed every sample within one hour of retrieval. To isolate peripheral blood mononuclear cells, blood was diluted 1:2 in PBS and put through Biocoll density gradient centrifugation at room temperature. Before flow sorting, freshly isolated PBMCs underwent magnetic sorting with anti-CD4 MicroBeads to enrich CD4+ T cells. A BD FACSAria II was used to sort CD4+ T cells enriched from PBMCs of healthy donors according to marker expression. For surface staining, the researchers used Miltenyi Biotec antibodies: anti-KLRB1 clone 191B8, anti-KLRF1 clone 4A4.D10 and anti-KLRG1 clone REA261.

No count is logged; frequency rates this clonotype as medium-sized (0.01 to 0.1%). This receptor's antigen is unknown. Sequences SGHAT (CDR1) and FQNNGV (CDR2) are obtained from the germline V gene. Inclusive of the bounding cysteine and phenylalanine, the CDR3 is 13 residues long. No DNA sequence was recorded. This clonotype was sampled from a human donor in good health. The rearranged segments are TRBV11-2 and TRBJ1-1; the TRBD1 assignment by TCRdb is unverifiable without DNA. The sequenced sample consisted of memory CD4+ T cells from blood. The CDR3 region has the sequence CASSRTGGTEAFF.